This note documents a single TCR beta chain sequence. This sample is drawn from a study of cytomegalovirus exposure and HLA in healthy donors. The V gene's germline CDR1 is SGHVS and CDR2 FQNEAQ. The CDR3 extends over 18 amino acids. Losses at the gene ends were 2 bases for V and 0 bases for J; bases not matched to a gene: 7. TCRdb's copy holds only in-frame clones and misses some; the assay was immunoSEQ multiplex PCR. The sample yields about 76,000 clones, around 94% seen once. The donors were in the approximately 120-subject validation cohort; that cohort was separate from the approximately 700-subject first cohort.

This chain joins TRBV7-8 and TRBJ2-6, with 7 bases lining up with TRBD2. The receptor's source is a man younger than 30 in good health and CMV-seropositive. Sequences were obtained from PBMCs. CDR3 in DNA: TGTGCCAGCAGCTTAAGCGGGATACCGAACTCTGGGGCCAACGTCCTGACTTTC. It encodes CASSLSGIPNSGANVLTF.